This T cell receptor (beta chain) was obtained from a study of blood T cell repertoires in COVID-19 (dated by TCRdb to about 2020). Background on the whole study: Samples from collaborators originated in the United States, Italy and Spain and spanned both the acute and convalescent phases of COVID-19. The prospective study material was composed of cDNA or gDNA derived from T cells, B-cell-depleted T cells, or PBMCs. The dataset comprised deeply sampled blood TCRbeta repertoires from subjects exposed to, actively infected with, or recovered from COVID-19. The repertoires were made available in a free public database intended to serve as a resource for research on the immune response to SARS-CoV-2. Samples came from the ongoing ImmuneRACE study (first 160 participants) plus 1,254 subjects from 6 global collaborators. Nearly every sample came with metadata listing a de-identified subject ID, COVID-19 status, age in years and sex. Where HLA class I and class II types were available, the types were taken from metadata supplied by the sample provider, not from assay-based typing. Study-level results and caveats: The amount of clinical and demographic metadata varied by source and participant and was provided uncurated.

A note on this clone: There is no known antigen for this receptor. There are no base qualities to consult, and no much larger clone falls within one base.

The collaborating institutions used their own protocols to collect whole blood in K2EDTA tubes. For TCRbeta analysis, collaborators shipped samples in one of three forms: frozen whole blood, isolated PBMCs, or DNA extracted from either of those sample types. The CDR1 and CDR2 encoded by the germline V gene (reference sequence) are SGHNT and YYREEE. The CDR3, from cysteine to phenylalanine, totals 18 residues. This entry keeps only the CDR3 DNA: 54 bases, framed from base 1. At the junction V is shortened by 1 base and J by 3 bases; bases outside the gene matches: 12. TCRbeta CDR3 regions were amplified from genomic DNA by means of the immunoSEQ Assay, a bias-controlled multiplex PCR. As for how the authors treated the data: The number of nucleated cells in each sample was estimated by amplification of reference gene primers within the assay. Sequence reads were collapsed and filtered to measure the absolute abundance of every unique TCRbeta CDR3 rearrangement. For each sample, productive Simpson clonality was calculated by taking the square root of Simpson's diversity index across productive rearrangements. Sourced from immuneACCESS, this table was stored by TCRdb with only in-frame sequences that have V and J called. A share of the clones is absent; for the studies checked, an unresolved V gene accounts for under half, and the remainder has no known explanation. The V and J calls and clone size are taken from that table; D and trimming were inferred from the DNA. This sample holds about 220,000 clones; roughly 80% were observed only once. Clones ranked in the top ten supply around 2.3% of the sample.

Material for sequencing was peripheral blood. This chain is built from TRBV5-4 and TRBJ2-5; 10 bases in the middle match TRBD2. The TCR was taken from a woman between 40 and 50 years old with active or convalescent COVID-19. The DNA reads as follows: TGTGCCAGCAGCTTGAGGACTAGCGGCATAGGGGGGGAAGAGACCCAGTACTTC. The encoded protein is CASSLRTSGIGGEETQYF.